This TCR beta chain came from a study of T cell responses to AZD1222 COVID-19 vaccine. Study results and caveats: At 160-218 and 743-854, vaccine-associated CD4 TCRs were dominant, and they spanned spike. Donors were largely white British and mainly female; clonal diversity was possibly underestimated. All repertoire sampling was performed exclusively after the peak T cell response.

The repertoire was sequenced with immunoSEQ multiplex PCR; TCRdb's copy has only in-frame clones and lacks some. The data hold approximately 150,000 clones, with roughly 86% observed a single time. On this clone itself: Its specificity is unknown.

The CDR3 covers 16 residues. Germline V gene data show CDR1 as MNHEY and CDR2 as SVGEGT. V lost 2 bases to trimming and J lost 2 bases; unmatched junction nucleotides: 5. The specimen comprised peripheral blood, sampled 28 days after the second dose of the MenACWY control vaccine. The TCR sequence derives from an adult who received the MenACWY meningococcal vaccine as a control. The rearrangement uses TRBV6-2 or TRBV6-3 and TRBJ2-3, with 9 bases identical to TRBD1. The CDR3 region has the DNA TGTGCCAGCAGTTACCCGGACAGGGGACCCACAGATACGCAGTATTTT. This gives the protein CASSYPDRGPTDTQYF.